A selection of T cell receptor beta chains follows, all from one sample in a study of radiation and T cells in renal cell carcinoma. The repertoire was sequenced with immunoSEQ multiplex PCR; TCRdb's copy has only in-frame clones and lacks some. The sample gives 140,000 or so clones, 70% to 90% of which show up once; less than 20% is in the top ten. Material: blood, obtained from a patient whose treatment included radiotherapy and nephrectomy. The receptors stem from a woman aged 45-65 years with renal cell carcinoma. Each CDR3 is given with its conserved first and last residue. The order of the fields is J gene, V gene, D gene, CDR3 protein. A D gene is named only where the DNA matches it firmly.

TRBJ1-1 TRBV19 - CASSIVVGGTEAFF
TRBJ2-5 TRBV25-1 - CASSDSGLLRETQYF
TRBJ2-7 TRBV28 TRBD1 CASSSPPGQGNF
TRBJ2-7 TRBV9 TRBD1 CASSVVADRGLYEQYF
TRBJ2-3 TRBV19 - CASKAQGSSTDTQYF
TRBJ2-2 TRBV5-4 TRBD1 CASSIYRGAEGGELFF
TRBJ1-2 TRBV13 - CASTLATPGPNYGYTF
TRBJ1-1 TRBV7-8 - CASSLARNTEAFF
TRBJ2-2 TRBV2 - CASDRRVTGELFF
TRBJ2-1 TRBV7-2 TRBD1 CASSLEGARGEQFF
TRBJ1-1 TRBV7-2 TRBD1 CASSLEGQVYTEAFF
TRBJ1-4 TRBV4-3 TRBD1 CASSQRDRGPGMELFF
TRBJ1-1 TRBV5-8 - CASSLGLGETEAFF
TRBJ2-5 TRBV5-1 - CASSLDRQETQYF
TRBJ1-1 TRBV7-9 - CASSLGTSGEAFF
TRBJ2-7 TRBV6-1 TRBD2 CASREAGTTLHEQYF
TRBJ1-2 TRBV6-5 - CASSFRGRDGYTF
TRBJ2-7 TRBV11-3 - CASSLGQSYEQYF
TRBJ2-7 TRBV7-2 - CASIRTVGYEQYF
TRBJ1-2 TRBV7-2 - CASSLGVQANYGYTF
TRBJ1-2 TRBV14 - CASSQVPRVGYTF
TRBJ2-3 TRBV25-1 - CASSLRGLDTQYF
TRBJ2-5 TRBV5-4 TRBD2 CASSPRTSGYQETQYF
TRBJ1-1 TRBV7-2 - CASSATGRNTEAFF
TRBJ2-7 TRBV2 - CASSVGRSYEQYF
TRBJ2-1 TRBV29-1 - CSAGGSYNEQFF
TRBJ1-2 TRBV29-1 - CSVPSGSGGYTF
TRBJ2-3 TRBV27 TRBD2 CASGTGLATDTQYF
TRBJ1-2 TRBV5-6 - CASSLVGTNYGYTF
TRBJ1-1 TRBV11-2 - CASSLKGRDTEAFF
TRBJ2-7 TRBV5-1 TRBD2 CASSHGLAGLAEQYF
TRBJ2-4 TRBV7-2 - CASSGRDIQYF
TRBJ2-5 TRBV5-1 - CASSLIRESQYF